A selection of T cell receptor beta chains follows, all from one sample in a study of identical twins' blood T cells. From the 5' RACE reads, TCRdb called clonotypes with MiXCR, one entry per CDR3 protein. Among roughly 340,000 distinct CDR3 sequences listed, approximately 30% were seen once. Sequenced: PBMCs. These receptors came from a woman aged 18-55 years in good health. CDR3s include the opening cysteine and the closing phenylalanine or tryptophan. The D gene is left open where the match is weak. Clone size is not always given. Where it is, it says once, few, many or a class for expanded clones.

v_call	j_call	clone_size	d_call	cdr3_aa	cdr3_nt
TRBV29-1	TRBJ1-2	.	TRBD1	CIVEVGQGDGYTF	TGCATCGTTGAGGTCGGACAGGGGGATGGCTACACCTTC
TRBV6-5	TRBJ1-6	many	.	CASSSSNSPLHF	TGTGCCAGCAGCAGCTCGAATTCACCCCTCCACTTT
TRBV2	TRBJ1-4	.	.	CASSDPGRLFF	TGTGCCAGCAGTGACCCAGGGAGGTTGTTTTTT
TRBV2	TRBJ1-5	.	TRBD1	CASKQGDQPQHF	TGTGCCAGCAAACAGGGGGATCAGCCCCAGCATTTT
TRBV20-1	TRBJ2-7	few	.	CSARDLSIYEQYF	TGCAGTGCTAGAGATCTCTCCATATACGAGCAGTACTTC
TRBV9	TRBJ1-4	few	.	CASSVAPSEKLFF	TGTGCCAGCAGCGTAGCTCCCAGCGAAAAACTGTTTTTT
TRBV12-5	TRBJ2-7	.	.	CASGLVVGSHEQYF	TGTGCTAGTGGTTTGGTAGTAGGGTCCCACGAGCAGTACTTC
TRBV15	TRBJ1-1	.	TRBD1	CATSRRAGGDEAFF	TGTGCCACCAGCAGAAGAGCAGGGGGGGATGAAGCTTTCTTT
TRBV11-2	TRBJ2-7	.	.	CAISLETAQKQYF	TGTGCCATCAGCTTAGAGACGGCGCAGAAGCAGTACTTC
TRBV12-3/TRBV12-4	TRBJ2-7	.	.	CASSQTVPLREQYF	TGTGCCAGCAGTCAGACAGTACCCCTACGGGAGCAGTACTTC
TRBV10-3	TRBJ2-2	.	.	CAISARAHTGELFF	TGTGCCATCAGTGCCCGGGCCCACACCGGGGAGCTGTTTTTT
TRBV18	TRBJ2-3	once	.	CASSPSGTGTDTQYF	TGTGCCAGCTCACCATCAGGGACGGGCACAGATACGCAGTATTTT
TRBV10-3	TRBJ2-1	few	TRBD1	CAITGQGNNEQFF	TGTGCCATTACCGGACAGGGAAACAATGAGCAGTTCTTC
TRBV7-7	TRBJ1-6	.	.	CVSSSTGRNSPLHF	TGTGTCAGCAGCTCAACAGGGAGGAATTCACCCCTCCACTTT
TRBV6-5	TRBJ2-1	.	TRBD2	CASSYSRTSGGYQFF	TGTGCCAGCAGTTACTCGCGGACTAGCGGGGGATACCAGTTCTTC
TRBV29-1	TRBJ2-7	.	.	CSVVIDEQYF	TGCAGCGTAGTAATCGACGAGCAGTACTTC
TRBV10-2	TRBJ1-4	few	.	CASSEFDLGKLFF	TGCGCCAGCAGTGAGTTTGACCTTGGGAAACTGTTTTTT
TRBV9	TRBJ2-1	few	TRBD2	CASSAPGLARRSEQFF	TGTGCCAGCAGCGCGCCGGGACTAGCTCGCCGATCTGAGCAGTTCTTC
TRBV6-2/TRBV6-3	TRBJ1-1	many	.	CASRTTRAAIMNTEAFF	TGTGCCAGCAGGACGACACGAGCCGCGATTATGAACACTGAAGCTTTCTTT
TRBV20-1	TRBJ2-1	many	.	CSAPLSGHNEQFF	TGCAGTGCTCCTCTAAGCGGGCACAATGAGCAGTTCTTC
TRBV6-5	TRBJ1-6	.	.	CASSYSPGNYSPLHF	TGTGCCAGCAGTTACTCGCCAGGGAATTATTCACCCCTCCACTTT
TRBV16	TRBJ1-4	.	.	CANSQSRATNEKLFF	TGTGCCAACAGCCAATCGCGGGCAACTAATGAAAAACTGTTTTTT